This T cell receptor beta chain was observed in a study of early T cells in non-severe SARS-CoV-2 infection. Study information: Investigators sequenced bulk RNA drawn from unsorted whole blood, and chains remained unpaired. Points from the study as a whole: Lookups in VDJdb leaned toward anti-spike CD8 responses and missed private and CD4 specificities.

Germline V gives CDR1 SEHNR, CDR2 FQNEAQ (reference sequence). V was trimmed by 4 bases and J by 0 bases, leaving 10 bases between them. This CDR3 region has 15 residues. This clonotype was observed a few times. Its target is not known. Tagging with unique molecular identifiers was applied to individual cDNA molecules. TCRdb re-called the 5' RACE reads with MiXCR, one entry per CDR3 protein. The sample shows approximately 97,000 distinct CDR3 sequences, approximately 11% of them seen only once. The TCR originated in an adult who was a healthcare worker with PCR-confirmed SARS-CoV-2 infection or an uninfected control (not recorded which). The material was whole blood, obtained at baseline. J is TRBJ2-4 and V is TRBV7-9; no definite D call. The CDR3 DNA reads TGTGCCAGCAGCTCGTCATGGGTAGCCAAAAACATTCAGTACTTC. Translated: CASSSSWVAKNIQYF. Filled out from reference TRBV7-9 and TRBJ2-4, the complete variable domain reads DTGVSQNPRHKITKRGQNVTFRCDPISEHNRLYWYRQTLGQGPEFLTYFQNEAQLEKSRLLSDRFSAERPKGSFSTLEIQRTEQGDSAMYLCASSSSWVAKNIQYFGAGTRLSVL.